This T cell receptor (beta chain) was sequenced in a study of cytomegalovirus exposure and HLA in healthy donors. V lost 5 bases and J lost 2, with 15 bases in between. This CDR3 comprises 15 residues. Germline-derived CDR1 and CDR2 are MNHEY and SVGAGI. Sequenced by immunoSEQ multiplex PCR; TCRdb stores in-frame clones only, minus some. The data hold approximately 98,000 clones, with nearly 97% observed a single time. This TCR was recovered from a young woman in good health and CMV-seronegative. The sequencing input was PBMCs. This rearrangement joins TRBV6-5 to TRBJ1-2; D is unclear. The DNA for the CDR3 is TGTGCCAGCAGTCTGACACTTATCTCAAACTATGGCTACACCTTC. It yields the protein CASSLTLISNYGYTF.